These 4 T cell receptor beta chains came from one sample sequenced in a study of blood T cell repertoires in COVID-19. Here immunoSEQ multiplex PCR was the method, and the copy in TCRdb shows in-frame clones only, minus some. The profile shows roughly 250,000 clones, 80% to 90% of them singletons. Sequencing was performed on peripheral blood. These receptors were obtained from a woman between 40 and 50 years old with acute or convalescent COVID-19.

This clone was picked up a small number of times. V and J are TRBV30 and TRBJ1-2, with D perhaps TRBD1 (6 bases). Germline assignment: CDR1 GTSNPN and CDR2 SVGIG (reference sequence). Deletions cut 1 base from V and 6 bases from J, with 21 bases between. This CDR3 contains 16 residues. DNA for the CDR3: TGTGCCTGGAGTGCCACAGGACAGATCCCCGTGCATGGCTACACCTTC. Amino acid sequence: CAWSATGQIPVHGYTF.

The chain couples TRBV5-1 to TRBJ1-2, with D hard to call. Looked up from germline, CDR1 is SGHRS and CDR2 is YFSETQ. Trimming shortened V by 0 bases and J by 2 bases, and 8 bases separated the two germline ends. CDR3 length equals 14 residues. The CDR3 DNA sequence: TGCGCCAGCAGCTTGGTCGGTCGGAACTATGGCTACACCTTC. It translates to CASSLVGRNYGYTF.

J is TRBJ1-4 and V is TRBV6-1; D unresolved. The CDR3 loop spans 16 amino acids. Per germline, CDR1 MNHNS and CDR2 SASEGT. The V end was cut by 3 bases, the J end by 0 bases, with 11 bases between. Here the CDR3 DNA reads TGTGCCAGCAGTGAGAGAATATCAACAACTAATGAAAAACTGTTTTTT. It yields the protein CASSERISTTNEKLFF.

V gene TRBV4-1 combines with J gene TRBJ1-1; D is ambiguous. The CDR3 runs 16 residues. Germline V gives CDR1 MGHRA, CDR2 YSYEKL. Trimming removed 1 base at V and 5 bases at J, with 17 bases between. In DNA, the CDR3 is TGCGCCAGCAGCCAAGGCCTCACTAACCCGAGGACTGAAGCTTTCTTT. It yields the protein CASSQGLTNPRTEAFF.